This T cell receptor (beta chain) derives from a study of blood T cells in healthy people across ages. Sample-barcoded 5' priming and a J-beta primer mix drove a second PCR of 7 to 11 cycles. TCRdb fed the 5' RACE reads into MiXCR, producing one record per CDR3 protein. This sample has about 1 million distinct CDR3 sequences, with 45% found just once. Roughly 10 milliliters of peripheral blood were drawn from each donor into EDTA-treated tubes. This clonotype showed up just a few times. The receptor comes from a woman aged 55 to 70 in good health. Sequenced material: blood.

CDR3 amino acids: CASSLDLAGGGKQFF. CDR3 nucleotides: TGTGCCAGCAGTTTAGATCTAGCGGGAGGGGGTAAGCAGTTCTTC. The V call is TRBV12-3 or TRBV12-4, the J call TRBJ2-1, with TRBD2 matching over 12 bases. The CDR3 is 15 amino acids. Trimming took 1 base from V and 11 from J; bases not matched to a gene: 6.